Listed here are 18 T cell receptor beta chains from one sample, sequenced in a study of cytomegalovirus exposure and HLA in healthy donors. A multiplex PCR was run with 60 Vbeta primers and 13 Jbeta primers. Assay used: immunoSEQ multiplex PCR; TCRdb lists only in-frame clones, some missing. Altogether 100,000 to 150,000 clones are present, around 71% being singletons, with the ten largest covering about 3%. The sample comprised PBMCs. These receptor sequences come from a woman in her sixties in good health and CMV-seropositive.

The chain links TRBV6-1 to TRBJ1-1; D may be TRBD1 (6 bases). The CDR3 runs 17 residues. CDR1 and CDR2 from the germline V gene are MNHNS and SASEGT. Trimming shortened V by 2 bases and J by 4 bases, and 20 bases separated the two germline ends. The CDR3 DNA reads TGTGCCAGCAGTGAAAATCAGTTCCGACAGGTGGGCACTGAAGCTTTCTTT. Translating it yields CASSENQFRQVGTEAFF.

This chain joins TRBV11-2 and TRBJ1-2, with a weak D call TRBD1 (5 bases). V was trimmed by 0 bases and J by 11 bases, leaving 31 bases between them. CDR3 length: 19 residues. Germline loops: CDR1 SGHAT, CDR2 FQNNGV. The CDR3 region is CASSLETPTEYQSQPGYTF. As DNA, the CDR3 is TGTGCCAGCAGCTTAGAGACCCCGACAGAATACCAGTCCCAACCCGGGTACACCTTC. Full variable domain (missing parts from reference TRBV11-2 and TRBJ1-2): EAGVAQSPRYKIIEKRQSVAFWCNPISGHATLYWYQQILGQGPKLLIQFQNNGVVDDSQLPKDRFSAERLKGVDSTLKIQPAKLEDSAVYLCASSLETPTEYQSQPGYTFGSGTRLTVV.

The CDR3 spells CASSSGTGGTTDEQFF. The CDR3 bases are TGTGCCAGCAGCTCTGGGACGGGAGGTACAACCGATGAGCAGTTCTTC. V usage is TRBV9 and J usage is TRBJ2-1; TRBD2 matches at 7 bases. V shed 4 bases, J shed 8 bases, and the junction held 15 bases outside the gene matches. Germline loops: CDR1 SGDLS, CDR2 YYNGEE. The CDR3 loop spans 16 amino acids.

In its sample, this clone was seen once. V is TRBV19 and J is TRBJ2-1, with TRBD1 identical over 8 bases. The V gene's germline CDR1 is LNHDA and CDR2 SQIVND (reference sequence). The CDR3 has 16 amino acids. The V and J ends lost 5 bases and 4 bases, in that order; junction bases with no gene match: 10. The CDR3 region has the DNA TGTGCCAGTAGTTCTCAGGGGGCCCCATCTTACAATGAGCAGTTCTTC. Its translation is CASSSQGAPSYNEQFF.

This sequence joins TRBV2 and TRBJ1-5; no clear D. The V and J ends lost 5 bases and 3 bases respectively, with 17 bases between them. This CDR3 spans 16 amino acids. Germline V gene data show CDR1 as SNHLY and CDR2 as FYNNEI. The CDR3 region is CASSRGYREVNQPQHF. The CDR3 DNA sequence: TGTGCCAGCAGTAGAGGTTACCGAGAGGTCAATCAGCCCCAGCATTTT.

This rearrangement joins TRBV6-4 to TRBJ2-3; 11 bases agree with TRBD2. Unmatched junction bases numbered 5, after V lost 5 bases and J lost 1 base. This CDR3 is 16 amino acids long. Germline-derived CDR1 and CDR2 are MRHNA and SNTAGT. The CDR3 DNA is TGTGCCAGCAGTCCACTAGCGGGGGCGGGCACAGATACGCAGTATTTT. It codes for CASSPLAGAGTDTQYF.

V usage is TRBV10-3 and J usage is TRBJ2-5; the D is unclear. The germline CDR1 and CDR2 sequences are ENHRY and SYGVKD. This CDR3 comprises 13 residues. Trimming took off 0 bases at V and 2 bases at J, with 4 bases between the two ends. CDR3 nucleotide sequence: TGTGCCATCAGTGAGTCTCTACAAGAGACCCAGTACTTC. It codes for CAISESLQETQYF.

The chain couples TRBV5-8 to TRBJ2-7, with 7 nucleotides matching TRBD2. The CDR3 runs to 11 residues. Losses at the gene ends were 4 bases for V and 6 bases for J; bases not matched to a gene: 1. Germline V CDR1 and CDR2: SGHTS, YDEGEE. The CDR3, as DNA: TGTGCCAGCAGCGGCGGGGGCGAGCAGTACTTC. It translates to CASSGGGEQYF.

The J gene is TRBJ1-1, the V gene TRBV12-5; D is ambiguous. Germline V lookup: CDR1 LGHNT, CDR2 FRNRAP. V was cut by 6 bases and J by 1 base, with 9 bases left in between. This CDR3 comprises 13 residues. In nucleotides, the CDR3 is TGTGCTAGTGGGGAGAGTGGGAACACTGAAGCTTTCTTT. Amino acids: CASGESGNTEAFF. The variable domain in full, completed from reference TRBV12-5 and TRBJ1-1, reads DARVTQTPRHKVTEMGQEVTMRCQPILGHNTVFWYRQTMMQGLELLAYFRNRAPLDDSGMPKDRFSAEMPDATLATLKIQPSEPRDSAVYFCASGESGNTEAFFGQGTRLTVV.

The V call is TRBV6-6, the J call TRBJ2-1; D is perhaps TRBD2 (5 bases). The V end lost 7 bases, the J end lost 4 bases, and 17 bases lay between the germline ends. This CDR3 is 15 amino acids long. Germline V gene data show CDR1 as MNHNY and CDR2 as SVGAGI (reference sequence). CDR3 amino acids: CASTQDSPDYNEQFF. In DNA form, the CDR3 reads TGTGCCAGCACCCAGGACTCTCCCGATTACAATGAGCAGTTCTTC.

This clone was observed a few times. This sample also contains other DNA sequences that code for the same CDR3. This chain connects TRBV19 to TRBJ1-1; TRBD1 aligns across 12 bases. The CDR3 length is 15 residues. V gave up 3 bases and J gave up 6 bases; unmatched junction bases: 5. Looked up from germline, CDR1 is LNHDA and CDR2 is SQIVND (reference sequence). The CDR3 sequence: CASSIPGQGAAEAFF. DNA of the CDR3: TGTGCCAGTAGTATTCCGGGACAGGGGGCCGCTGAAGCTTTCTTT.

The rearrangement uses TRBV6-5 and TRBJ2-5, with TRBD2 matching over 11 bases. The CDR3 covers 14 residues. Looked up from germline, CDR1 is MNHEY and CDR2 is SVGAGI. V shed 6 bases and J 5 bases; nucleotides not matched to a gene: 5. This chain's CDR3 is CASSLAGGLETQYF. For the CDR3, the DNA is TGTGCCAGCAGCTTAGCGGGGGGGCTCGAGACCCAGTACTTC.

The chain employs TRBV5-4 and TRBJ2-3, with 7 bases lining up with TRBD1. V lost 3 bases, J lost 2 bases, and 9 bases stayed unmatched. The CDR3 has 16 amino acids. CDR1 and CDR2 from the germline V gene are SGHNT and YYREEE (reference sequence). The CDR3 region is CASSSSPGQFTDTQYF. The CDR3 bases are TGTGCCAGCAGCTCTTCCCCGGGACAGTTCACAGATACGCAGTATTTT. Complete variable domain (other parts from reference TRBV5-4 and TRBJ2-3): ETGVTQSPTHLIKTRGQQVTLRCSSQSGHNTVSWYQQALGQGPQFIFQYYREEENGRGNFPPRFSGLQFPNYSSELNVNALELDDSALYLCASSSSPGQFTDTQYFGPGTRLTVL.

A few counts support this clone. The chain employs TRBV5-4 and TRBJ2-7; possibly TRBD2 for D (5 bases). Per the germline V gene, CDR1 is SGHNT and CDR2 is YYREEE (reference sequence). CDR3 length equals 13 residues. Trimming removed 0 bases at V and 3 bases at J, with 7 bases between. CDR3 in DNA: TGTGCCAGCAGCTTGGTTGGGAGCTACGAGCAGTACTTC. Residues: CASSLVGSYEQYF.

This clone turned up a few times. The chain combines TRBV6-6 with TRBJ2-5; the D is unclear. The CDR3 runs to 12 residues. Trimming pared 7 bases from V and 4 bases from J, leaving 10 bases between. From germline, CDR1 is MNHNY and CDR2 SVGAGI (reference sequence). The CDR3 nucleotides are TGTGCCAGCACCAACTACGGAGAGACCCAGTACTTC. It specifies CASTNYGETQYF.

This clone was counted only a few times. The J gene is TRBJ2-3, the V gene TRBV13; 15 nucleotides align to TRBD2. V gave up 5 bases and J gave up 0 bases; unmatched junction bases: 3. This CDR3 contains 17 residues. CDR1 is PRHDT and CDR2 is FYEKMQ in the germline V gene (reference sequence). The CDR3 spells CASSPGLAGGSTDTQYF. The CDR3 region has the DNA TGTGCCAGCAGCCCGGGACTAGCGGGGGGAAGCACAGATACGCAGTATTTT.

CDR3 sequence reads: CASSPGWGTGGGTNEKLFF. Here the CDR3 DNA reads TGCGCCAGCAGTCCTGGTTGGGGTACAGGGGGCGGAACTAATGAAAAACTGTTTTTT. The V and J genes are TRBV5-1 and TRBJ1-4; 9 bases match TRBD1. Germline-derived CDR1 and CDR2 are SGHRS and YFSETQ. Trimming took 5 bases from V and 1 from J; bases not matched to a gene: 15. This CDR3 has 19 amino acids.

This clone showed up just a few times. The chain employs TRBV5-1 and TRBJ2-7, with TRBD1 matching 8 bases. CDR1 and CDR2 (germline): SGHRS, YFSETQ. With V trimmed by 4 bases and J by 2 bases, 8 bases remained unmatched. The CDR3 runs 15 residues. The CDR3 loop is CASSPGTGSTYEQYF. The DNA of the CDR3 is TGCGCCAGCAGCCCAGGGACAGGATCCACCTACGAGCAGTACTTC.